The clone carrying this T cell receptor beta chain was detected ten times or more. Its antigen is not known. One entry per CDR3 protein, called by TCRdb with MiXCR from the 5' RACE reads. Found here are 800,000 to 900,000 distinct CDR3 sequences, roughly 12% of them singletons; the top ten hold roughly 0.51%. The CDR3 totals 14 residues. The V gene's germline CDR1 is DFQATT and CDR2 SNEGSKA (reference sequence). Deletions cut 6 bases from V and 3 bases from J, with 17 bases between. The data are from a study of CD8 T cells in ankylosing spondylitis. Overall study findings and caveats: A TCR beta motif made of 7 to 9 highly homologous variants seemed typical of ankylosing spondylitis blood. Reportedly, matched ankylosing spondylitis synovial fluid was significantly enriched for disease-linked clones.

The sequencing input was blood, either unsorted or a sorted T cell fraction (not recorded which). The sequence came from a male donor with ankylosing spondylitis. V is TRBV20-1 and J is TRBJ1-1; the D is unclear. The CDR3 DNA sequence: TGCAGTGCGGACCCGGTTCCCCTGGACACTGAAGCTTTCTTT. Protein product: CSADPVPLDTEAFF.